This T cell receptor beta chain was identified during a study of blood T cell repertoires in COVID-19. Looking at the study overall: Samples of COVID-19 (acute and convalescent) were obtained from the United States, Italy and Spain. PBMCs, B-cell-depleted T cells, or T cells provided the cDNA or gDNA that made up the material.

Authors' data handling: Estimates of nucleated cell counts were drawn from the amplification of reference gene primers. Data came from immunoSEQ multiplex PCR; TCRdb stores just in-frame clones and leaves some out. That table is the source of V, J and clone size, and D and trimming were worked out from the DNA. The table shows 70,000 to 80,000 clones, with 85% occurring only once. This TCR was sampled from a woman over 75 with active or convalescent COVID-19. Sequencing used peripheral blood.

The CDR3 region is CASTLSSRGSTEAFF. CDR3 nucleotides: TGTGCCAGCACATTATCTAGTCGGGGGTCCACTGAAGCTTTCTTT. J is TRBJ1-1 and V is TRBV5-4, with D maybe TRBD1 (5 bases). With 6 bases removed from V and 4 bases from J, the gap between germline ends came to 19 bases. The CDR3 contains 15 residues. Germline V gene lookup returns CDR1 SGHNT and CDR2 YYREEE (reference sequence).